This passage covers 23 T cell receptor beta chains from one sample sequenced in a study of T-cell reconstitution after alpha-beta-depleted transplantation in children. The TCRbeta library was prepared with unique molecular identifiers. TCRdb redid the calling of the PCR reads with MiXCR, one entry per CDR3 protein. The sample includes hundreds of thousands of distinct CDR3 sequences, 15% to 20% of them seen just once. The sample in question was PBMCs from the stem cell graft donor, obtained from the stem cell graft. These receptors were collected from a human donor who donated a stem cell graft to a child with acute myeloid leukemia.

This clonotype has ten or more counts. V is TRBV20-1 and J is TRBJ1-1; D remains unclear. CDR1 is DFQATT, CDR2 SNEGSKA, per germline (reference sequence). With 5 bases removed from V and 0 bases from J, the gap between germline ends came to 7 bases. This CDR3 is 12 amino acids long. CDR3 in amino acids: CSARALNTEAFF. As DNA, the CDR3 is TGCAGTGCTCGGGCCCTGAACACTGAAGCTTTCTTT.

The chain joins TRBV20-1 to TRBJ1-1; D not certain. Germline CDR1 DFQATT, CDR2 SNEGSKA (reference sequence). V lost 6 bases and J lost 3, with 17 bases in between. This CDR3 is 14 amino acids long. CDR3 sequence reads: CSAPQGPRDTEAFF. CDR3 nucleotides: TGCAGTGCCCCTCAAGGGCCAAGGGACACTGAAGCTTTCTTT.

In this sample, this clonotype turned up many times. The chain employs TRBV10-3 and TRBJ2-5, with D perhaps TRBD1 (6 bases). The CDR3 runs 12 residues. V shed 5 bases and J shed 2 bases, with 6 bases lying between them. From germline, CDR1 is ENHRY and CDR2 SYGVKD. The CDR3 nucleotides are TGTGCCATCAGTAGGGGGCAAGAGACCCAGTACTTC. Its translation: CAISRGQETQYF.

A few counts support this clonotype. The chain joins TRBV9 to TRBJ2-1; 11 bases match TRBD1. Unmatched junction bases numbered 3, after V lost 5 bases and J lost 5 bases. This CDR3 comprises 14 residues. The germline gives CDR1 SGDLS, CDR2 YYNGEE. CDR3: CASRRDRGDNEQFF. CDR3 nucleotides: TGTGCCAGCAGGAGGGACAGGGGGGACAATGAGCAGTTCTTC.

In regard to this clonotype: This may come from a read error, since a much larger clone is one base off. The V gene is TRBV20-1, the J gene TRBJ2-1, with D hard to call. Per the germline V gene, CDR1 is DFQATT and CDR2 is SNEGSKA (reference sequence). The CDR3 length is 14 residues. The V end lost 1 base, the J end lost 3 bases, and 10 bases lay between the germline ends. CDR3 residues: CSARAPGFYNEQFF. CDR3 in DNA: TGCAGTGCTAGAGCTCCGGGCTTCTACAATGAGCAGTTCTTC.

The CDR3 reads CASSQEGEGWYNEQFF. CDR3 bases: TGTGCCAGCAGCCAAGAGGGGGAGGGTTGGTACAATGAGCAGTTCTTC. The rearrangement joins TRBV14 to TRBJ2-1; 7 bases are shared with TRBD2. The V and J ends lost 0 bases and 4 bases, in that order; junction bases with no gene match: 6. Per germline, CDR1 SGHDN and CDR2 FVKESK. The CDR3 is made up of 16 amino acids.

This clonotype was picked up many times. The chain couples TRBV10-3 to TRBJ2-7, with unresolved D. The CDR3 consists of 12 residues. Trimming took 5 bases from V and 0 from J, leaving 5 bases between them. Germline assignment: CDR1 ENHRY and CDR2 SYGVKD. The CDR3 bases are TGTGCCATCAGTCCCAGCTCCTACGAGCAGTACTTC. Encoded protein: CAISPSSYEQYF.

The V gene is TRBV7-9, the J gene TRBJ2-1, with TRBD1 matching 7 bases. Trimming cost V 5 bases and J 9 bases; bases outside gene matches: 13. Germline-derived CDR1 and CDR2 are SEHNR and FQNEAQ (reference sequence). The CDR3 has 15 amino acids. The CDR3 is CASSQTGLEVVEQFF. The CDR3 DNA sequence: TGTGCCAGCAGCCAGACAGGGCTGGAGGTGGTTGAGCAGTTCTTC.

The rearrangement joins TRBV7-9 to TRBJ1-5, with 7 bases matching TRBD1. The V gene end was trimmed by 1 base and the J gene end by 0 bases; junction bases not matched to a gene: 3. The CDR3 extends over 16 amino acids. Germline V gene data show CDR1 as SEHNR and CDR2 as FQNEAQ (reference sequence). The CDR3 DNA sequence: TGTGCCAGCAGCTTAGGGGGACAGTATAGCAATCAGCCCCAGCATTTT. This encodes CASSLGGQYSNQPQHF.

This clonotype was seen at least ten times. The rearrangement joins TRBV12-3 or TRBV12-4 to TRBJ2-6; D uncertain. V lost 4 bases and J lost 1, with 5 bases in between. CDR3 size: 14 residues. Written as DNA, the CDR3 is TGTGCCAGCAGTTCCGAATCTGGGGCCAACGTCCTGACTTTC. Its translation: CASSSESGANVLTF.

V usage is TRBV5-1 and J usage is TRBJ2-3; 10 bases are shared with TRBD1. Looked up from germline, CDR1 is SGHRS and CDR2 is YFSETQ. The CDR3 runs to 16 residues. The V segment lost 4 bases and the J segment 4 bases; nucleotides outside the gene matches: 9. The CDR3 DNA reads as TGCGCCAGCAGCGCCGTCCGGGACAGGGGCTCAGATACGCAGTATTTT. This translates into CASSAVRDRGSDTQYF.

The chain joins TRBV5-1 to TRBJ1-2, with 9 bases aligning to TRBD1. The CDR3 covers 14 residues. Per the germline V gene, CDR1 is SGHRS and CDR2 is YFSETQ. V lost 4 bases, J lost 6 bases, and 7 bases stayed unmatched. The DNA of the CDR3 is TGCGCCAGCAGCGCTACAGGGGGCGAGGATGGCTACACCTTC. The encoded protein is CASSATGGEDGYTF.

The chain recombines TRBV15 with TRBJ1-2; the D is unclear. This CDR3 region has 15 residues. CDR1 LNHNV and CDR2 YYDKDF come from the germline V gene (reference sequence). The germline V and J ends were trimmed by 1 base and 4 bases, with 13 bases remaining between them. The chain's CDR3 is CATSRGYSMAYGYTF. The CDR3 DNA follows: TGTGCCACCAGCAGAGGCTACAGTATGGCCTATGGCTACACCTTC.

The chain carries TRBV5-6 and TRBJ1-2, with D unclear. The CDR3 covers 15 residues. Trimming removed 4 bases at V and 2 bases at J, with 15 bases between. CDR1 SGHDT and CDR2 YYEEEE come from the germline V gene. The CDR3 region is CASSVGVTPNYGYTF. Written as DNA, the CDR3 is TGTGCCAGCAGCGTGGGAGTGACACCGAACTATGGCTACACCTTC.

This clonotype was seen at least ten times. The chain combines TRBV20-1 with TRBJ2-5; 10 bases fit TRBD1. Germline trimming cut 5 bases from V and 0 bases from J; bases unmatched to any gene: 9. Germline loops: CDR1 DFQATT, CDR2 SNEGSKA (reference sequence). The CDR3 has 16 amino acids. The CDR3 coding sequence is TGCAGTGCTCGGGACAGGGGAGGTCGGTACCAAGAGACCCAGTACTTC. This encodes CSARDRGGRYQETQYF.

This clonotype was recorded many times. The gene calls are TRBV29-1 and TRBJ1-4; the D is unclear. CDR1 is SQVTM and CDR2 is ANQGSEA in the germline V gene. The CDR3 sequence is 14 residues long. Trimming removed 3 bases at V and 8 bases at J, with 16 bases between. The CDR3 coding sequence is TGCAGCGTTGAGCTACAAGTCCGCGGGGAAAAACTGTTTTTT. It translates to CSVELQVRGEKLFF.

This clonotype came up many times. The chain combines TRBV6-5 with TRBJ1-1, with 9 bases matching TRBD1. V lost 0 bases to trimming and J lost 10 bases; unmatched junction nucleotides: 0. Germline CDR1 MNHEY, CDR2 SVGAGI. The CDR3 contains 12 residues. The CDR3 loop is CASSYSGQGAFF. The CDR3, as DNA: TGTGCCAGCAGTTACTCGGGACAGGGAGCTTTCTTT.

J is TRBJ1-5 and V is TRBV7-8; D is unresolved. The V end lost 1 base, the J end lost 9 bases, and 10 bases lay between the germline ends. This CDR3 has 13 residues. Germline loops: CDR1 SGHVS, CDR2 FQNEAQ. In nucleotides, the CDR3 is TGTGCCAGCAGCTTAGGGGATCCGGGGCCCCAGCATTTT. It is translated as CASSLGDPGPQHF.

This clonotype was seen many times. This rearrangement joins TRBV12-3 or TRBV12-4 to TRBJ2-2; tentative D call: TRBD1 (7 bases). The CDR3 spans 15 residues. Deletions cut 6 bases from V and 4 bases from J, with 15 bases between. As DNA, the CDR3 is TGTGCCAGCAGCCCTAGACAGGGAGGCACCGGGGAGCTGTTTTTT. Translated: CASSPRQGGTGELFF.

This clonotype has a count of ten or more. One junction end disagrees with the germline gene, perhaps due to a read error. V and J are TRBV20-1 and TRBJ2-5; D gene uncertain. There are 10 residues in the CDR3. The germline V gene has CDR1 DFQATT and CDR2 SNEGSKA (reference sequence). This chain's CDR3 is CSTDHETQYF. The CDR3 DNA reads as TGCAGTACCGACCATGAGACCCAGTACTTC.

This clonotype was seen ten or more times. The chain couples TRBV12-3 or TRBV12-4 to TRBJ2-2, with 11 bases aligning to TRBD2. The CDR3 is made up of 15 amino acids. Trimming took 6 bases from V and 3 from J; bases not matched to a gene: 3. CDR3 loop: CASSPTSGDTGELFF. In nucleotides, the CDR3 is TGTGCCAGCAGCCCGACTAGCGGGGACACCGGGGAGCTGTTTTTT.

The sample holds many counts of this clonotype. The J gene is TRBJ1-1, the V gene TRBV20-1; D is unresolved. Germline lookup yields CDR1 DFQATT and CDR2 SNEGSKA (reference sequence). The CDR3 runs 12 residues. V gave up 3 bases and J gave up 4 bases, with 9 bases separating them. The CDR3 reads CSASWGSTEAFF. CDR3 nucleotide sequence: TGCAGTGCTAGTTGGGGTAGCACTGAAGCTTTCTTT.

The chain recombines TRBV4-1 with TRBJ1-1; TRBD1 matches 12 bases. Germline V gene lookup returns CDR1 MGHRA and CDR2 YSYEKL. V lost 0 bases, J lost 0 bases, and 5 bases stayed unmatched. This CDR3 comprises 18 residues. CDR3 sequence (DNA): TGCGCCAGCAGCCAAGATCGGGACAGGGGGCTCATGAACACTGAAGCTTTCTTT. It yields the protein CASSQDRDRGLMNTEAFF.